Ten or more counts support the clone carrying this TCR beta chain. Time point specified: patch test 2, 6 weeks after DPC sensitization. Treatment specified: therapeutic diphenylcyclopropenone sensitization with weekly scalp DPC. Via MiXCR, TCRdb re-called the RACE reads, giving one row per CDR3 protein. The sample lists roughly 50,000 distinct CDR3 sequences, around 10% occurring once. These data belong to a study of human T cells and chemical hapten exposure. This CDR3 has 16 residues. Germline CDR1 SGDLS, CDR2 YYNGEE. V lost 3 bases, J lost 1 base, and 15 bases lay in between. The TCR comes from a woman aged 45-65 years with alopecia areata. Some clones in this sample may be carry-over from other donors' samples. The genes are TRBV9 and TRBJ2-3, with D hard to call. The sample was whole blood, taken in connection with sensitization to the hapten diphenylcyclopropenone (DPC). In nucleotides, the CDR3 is TGTGCCAGCAGCGGACGTCCGGCTCTCCGCACAGATACGCAGTATTTT. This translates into CASSGRPALRTDTQYF.